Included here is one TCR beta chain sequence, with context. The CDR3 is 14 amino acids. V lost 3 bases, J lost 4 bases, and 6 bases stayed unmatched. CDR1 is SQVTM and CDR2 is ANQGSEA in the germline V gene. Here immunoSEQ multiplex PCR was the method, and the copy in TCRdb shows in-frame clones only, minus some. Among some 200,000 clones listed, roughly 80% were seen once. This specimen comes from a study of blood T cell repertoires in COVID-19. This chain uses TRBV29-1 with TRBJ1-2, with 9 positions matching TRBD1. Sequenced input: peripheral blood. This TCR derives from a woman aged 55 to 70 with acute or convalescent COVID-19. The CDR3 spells CSVDDDRGIYGYTF. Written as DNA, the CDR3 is TGCAGCGTTGATGATGACAGGGGGATCTATGGCTACACCTTC.